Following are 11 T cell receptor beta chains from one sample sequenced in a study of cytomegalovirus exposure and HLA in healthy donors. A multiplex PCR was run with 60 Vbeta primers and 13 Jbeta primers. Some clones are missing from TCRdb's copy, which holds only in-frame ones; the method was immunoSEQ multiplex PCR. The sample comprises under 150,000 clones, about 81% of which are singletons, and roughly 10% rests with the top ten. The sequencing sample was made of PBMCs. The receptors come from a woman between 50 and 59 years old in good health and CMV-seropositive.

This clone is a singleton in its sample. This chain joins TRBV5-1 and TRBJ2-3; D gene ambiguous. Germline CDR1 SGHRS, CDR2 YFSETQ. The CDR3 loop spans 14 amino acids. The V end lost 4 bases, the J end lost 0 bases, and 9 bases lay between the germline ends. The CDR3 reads CASSLDRSTDTQYF. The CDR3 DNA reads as TGCGCCAGCAGCCTAGACCGTAGCACAGATACGCAGTATTTT. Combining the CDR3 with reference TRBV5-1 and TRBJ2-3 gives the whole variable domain KAGVTQTPRYLIKTRGQQVTLSCSPISGHRSVSWYQQTPGQGLQFLFEYFSETQRNKGNFPGRFSGRQFSNSRSEMNVSTLELGDSALYLCASSLDRSTDTQYFGPGTRLTVL.

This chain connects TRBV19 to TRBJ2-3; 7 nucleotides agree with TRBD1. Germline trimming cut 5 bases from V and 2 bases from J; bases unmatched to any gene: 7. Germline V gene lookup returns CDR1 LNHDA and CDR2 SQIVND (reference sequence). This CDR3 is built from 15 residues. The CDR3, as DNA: TGTGCCAGTAGTTTTCGACAGGGATTCACAGATACGCAGTATTTT. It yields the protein CASSFRQGFTDTQYF. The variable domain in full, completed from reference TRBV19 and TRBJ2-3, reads DGGITQSPKYLFRKEGQNVTLSCEQNLNHDAMYWYRQDPGQGLRLIYYSQIVNDFQKGDIAEGYSVSREKKESFPLTVTSAQKNPTAFYLCASSFRQGFTDTQYFGPGTRLTVL.

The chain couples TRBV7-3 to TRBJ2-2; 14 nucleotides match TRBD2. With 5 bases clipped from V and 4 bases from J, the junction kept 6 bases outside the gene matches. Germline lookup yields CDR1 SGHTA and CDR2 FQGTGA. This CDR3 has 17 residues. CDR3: CASSPRLAGGGTGELFF. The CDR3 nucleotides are TGTGCCAGCAGCCCTCGACTAGCGGGAGGGGGCACCGGGGAGCTGTTTTTT.

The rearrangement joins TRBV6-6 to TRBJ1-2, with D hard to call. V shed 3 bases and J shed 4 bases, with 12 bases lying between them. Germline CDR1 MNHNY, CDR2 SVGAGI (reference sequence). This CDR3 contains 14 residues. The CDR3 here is CASSYDSRAYGYTF. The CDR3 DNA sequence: TGTGCCAGCAGTTATGATAGCAGAGCCTATGGCTACACCTTC.

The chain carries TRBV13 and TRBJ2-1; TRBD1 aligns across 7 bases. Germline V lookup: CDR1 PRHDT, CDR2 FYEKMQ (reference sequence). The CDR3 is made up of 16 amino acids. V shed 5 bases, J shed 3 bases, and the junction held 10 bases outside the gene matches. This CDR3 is CASSATTDRHYNEQFF. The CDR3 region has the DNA TGTGCCAGCAGCGCAACGACGGACAGGCACTACAATGAGCAGTTCTTC.

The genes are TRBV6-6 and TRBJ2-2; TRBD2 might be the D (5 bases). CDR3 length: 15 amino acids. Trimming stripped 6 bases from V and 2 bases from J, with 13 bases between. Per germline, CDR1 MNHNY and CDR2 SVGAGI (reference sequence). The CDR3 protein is CASRSGWKNTGELFF. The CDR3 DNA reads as TGTGCCAGCAGGAGCGGTTGGAAAAACACCGGGGAGCTGTTTTTT.

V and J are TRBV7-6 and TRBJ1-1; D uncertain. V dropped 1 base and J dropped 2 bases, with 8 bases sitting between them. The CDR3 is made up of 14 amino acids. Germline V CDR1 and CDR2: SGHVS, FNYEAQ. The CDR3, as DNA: TGTGCCAGCAGCTTAGGTGCCGGTAACACTGAAGCTTTCTTT. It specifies CASSLGAGNTEAFF.

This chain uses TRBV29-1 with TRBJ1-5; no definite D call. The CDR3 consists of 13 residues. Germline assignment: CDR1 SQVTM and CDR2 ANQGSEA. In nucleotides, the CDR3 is TGCAGTCTCCCTGTACGTCCGGATCAGCCCCAGCATTTT. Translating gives CSLPVRPDQPQHF. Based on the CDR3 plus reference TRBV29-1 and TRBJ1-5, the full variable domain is SAVISQKPSRDICQRGTSLTIQCQVDSQVTMMFWYRQQPGQSLTLIATANQGSEATYESGFVIDKFPISRPNLTFSTLTVSNMSPEDSSIYLCSLPVRPDQPQHFGDGTRLSIL.

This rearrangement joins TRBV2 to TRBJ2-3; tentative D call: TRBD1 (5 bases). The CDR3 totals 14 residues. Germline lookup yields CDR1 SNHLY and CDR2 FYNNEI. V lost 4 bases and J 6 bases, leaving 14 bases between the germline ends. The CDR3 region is CASSGFNGADTQYF. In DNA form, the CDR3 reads TGTGCCAGCAGTGGGTTTAATGGGGCGGATACGCAGTATTTT.

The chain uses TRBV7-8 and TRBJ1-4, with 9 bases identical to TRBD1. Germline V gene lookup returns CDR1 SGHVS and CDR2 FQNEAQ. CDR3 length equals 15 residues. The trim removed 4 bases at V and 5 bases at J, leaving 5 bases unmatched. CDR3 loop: CASSSTDRGNEKLFF. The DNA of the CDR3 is TGTGCCAGCAGCTCCACCGACAGGGGGAATGAAAAACTGTTTTTT.

CDR3 loop: CASSLGLQGRAQETQYF. The CDR3 nucleotides are TGTGCCAGCAGCTTAGGTCTACAGGGGCGGGCCCAAGAGACCCAGTACTTC. J is TRBJ2-5 and V is TRBV5-6; 7 bases agree with TRBD1. Trimming at V came to 2 bases and at J to 1 base, leaving 11 bases not matched to a gene. This CDR3 contains 17 residues. Germline values: CDR1 SGHDT, CDR2 YYEEEE.